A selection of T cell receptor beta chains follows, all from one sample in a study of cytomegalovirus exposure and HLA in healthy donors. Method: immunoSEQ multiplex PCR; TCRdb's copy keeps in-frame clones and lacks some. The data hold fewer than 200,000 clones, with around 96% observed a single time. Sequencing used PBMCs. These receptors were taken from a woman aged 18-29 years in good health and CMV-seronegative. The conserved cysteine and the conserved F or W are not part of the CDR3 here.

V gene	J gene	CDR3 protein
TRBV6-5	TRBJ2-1	ASSQGNEQF
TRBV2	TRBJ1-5	ASSEAEQTGNQPQH
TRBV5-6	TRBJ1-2	ASSLARRGSLYGYT
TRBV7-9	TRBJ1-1	ASSLRVGQGASAF
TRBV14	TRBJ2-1	ASRVDLYNEQF
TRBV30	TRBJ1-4	AWSGQGGEKLF
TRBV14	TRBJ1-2	ASSQEAGRFYGYT
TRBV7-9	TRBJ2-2	ASSPGGNTGELF
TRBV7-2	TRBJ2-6	ASSWPRSGANVLT
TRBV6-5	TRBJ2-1	ASSYDTSSYNEQF
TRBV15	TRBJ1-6	ATSTRTGPDNSPLH
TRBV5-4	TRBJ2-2	ASSPTGAASNTGELF
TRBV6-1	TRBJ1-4	ASSEQWGPNEKLF
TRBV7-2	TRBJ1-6	ASSPRTGNSPLH
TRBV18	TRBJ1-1	ASSPNGGMNTEAF
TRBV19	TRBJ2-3	ASSRTSGVTDTQY
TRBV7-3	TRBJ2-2	ASSLGLAGSGELF
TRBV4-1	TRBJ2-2	ASSQGLGQNTGELF
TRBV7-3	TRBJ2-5	ASSWTGGERETQY
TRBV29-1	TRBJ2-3	SVVRGADTQY
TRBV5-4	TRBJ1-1	ASSPLGPNTEAF
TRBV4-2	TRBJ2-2	ASSQAEQGTGELF
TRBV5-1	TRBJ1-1	ASSTEGVLSTEAF
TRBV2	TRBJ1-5	ASRPGTVNQPQH
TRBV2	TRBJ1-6	ASSNRDRVNSPLH
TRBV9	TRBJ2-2	ASSPLDRANTGELF
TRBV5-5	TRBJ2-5	ASSPTSGGLRGAQY
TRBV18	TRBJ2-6	ASSRWTGTSGANVLT
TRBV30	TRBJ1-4	AWSDRQFEKLF
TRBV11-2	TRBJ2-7	ASSPTDSHEQY
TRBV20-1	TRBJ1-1	SAQFSEAF
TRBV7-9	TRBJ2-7	AIEGDTYEQY
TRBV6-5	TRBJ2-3	ATKAGGHGTDTQY
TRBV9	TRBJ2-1	ASSEETGVYNEQF
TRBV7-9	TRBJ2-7	ASSLDRGHDEQY
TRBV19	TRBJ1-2	ASSIEKGSGYT
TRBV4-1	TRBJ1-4	ASSLGGSLNEKLF
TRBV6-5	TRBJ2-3	ASSRGSTDTQY
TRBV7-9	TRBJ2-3	ASSAPDRGWITDTQY
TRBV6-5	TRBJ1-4	ASSRGQGEKLF
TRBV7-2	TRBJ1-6	ASSLDSGSPLH
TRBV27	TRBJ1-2	ASSFERGYGYT
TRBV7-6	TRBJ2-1	ASSSHPDRAGRF
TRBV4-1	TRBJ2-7	ASSQLTDYEQY
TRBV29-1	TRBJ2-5	SVDGAAGGRETQY
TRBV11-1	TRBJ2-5	ASSIGVRRGGGETQY
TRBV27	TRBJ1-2	ASSSGIGASYGYT
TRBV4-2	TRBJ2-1	ASSQGAGGDEQF
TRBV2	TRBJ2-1	ASSEYRGPGHNEQF
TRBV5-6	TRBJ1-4	ASSPNRQAITEKLF
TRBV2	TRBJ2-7	ASRGLTSGGASEQY
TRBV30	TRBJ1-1	AWREAGPLNTEAF
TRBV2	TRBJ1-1	ASRLQLNTEAF
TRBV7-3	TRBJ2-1	ASSLAGGQGEQF
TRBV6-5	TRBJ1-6	ASRDGDRLNSPLH
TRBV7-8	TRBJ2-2	ASSSGELF
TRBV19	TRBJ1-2	ASRAVTYGYT
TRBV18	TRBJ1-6	ASSLLGEQGNSPLH
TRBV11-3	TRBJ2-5	ASSSRTGRSETQY